The source of this T cell receptor (beta chain) is a study of EBV T-cell therapy then PD-1 blockade in nasopharyngeal carcinoma. About this clone: Its antigen is not known.

Specified treatment: AdE1-LMPpoly-expanded autologous EBV-specific T-cell therapy followed by anti-PD-1 nivolumab. Measured with immunoSEQ multiplex PCR; TCRdb has only the in-frame clones, and not every one. The table lists under 25,000 clones, 84% of them singletons, with around a third in the top ten. The length of the CDR3 is 14 residues. Trimming stripped 0 bases from V and 3 bases from J, with 10 bases between. Germline-derived CDR1 and CDR2 are SGHDT and YYEEEE. Here the sequenced sample was CD8+ T cells from blood, taken at approximately day 30 from a patient whose treatment included autologous EBV-specific T cells and nivolumab. V usage is TRBV5-6 and J usage is TRBJ2-7, with D unresolved. The sequence was obtained from a man aged 40-55 years with nasopharyngeal carcinoma. CDR3 in DNA: TGTGCCAGCAGCTTGGGACATCTTAGCTACGAGCAGTACTTC. The encoded protein is CASSLGHLSYEQYF.